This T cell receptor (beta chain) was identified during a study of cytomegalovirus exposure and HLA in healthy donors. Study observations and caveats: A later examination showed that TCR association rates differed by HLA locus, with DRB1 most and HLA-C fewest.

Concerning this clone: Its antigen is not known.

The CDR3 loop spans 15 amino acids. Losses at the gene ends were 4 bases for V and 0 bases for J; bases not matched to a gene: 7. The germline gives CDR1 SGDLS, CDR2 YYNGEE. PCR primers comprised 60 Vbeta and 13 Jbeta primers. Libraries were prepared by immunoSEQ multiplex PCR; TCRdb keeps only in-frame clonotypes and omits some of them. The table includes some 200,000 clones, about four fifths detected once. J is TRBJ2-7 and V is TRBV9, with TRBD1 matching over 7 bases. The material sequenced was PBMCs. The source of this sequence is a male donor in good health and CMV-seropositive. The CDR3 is CASSPTGESSYEQYF. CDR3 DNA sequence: TGTGCCAGCAGCCCAACAGGGGAGAGCTCCTACGAGCAGTACTTC.